This record covers a single TCR beta chain. There is no known antigen for this receptor. Per-nucleotide qualities are absent, and no much larger clonotype sits a single base away. CDR1 and CDR2, per the germline V gene, are MNHEY and SVGAGI. Reading from cysteine to phenylalanine, the CDR3 counts 13 amino acids. Kept here is only the CDR3 DNA, which spans 39 bases and is read in frame from base 1. At the junction V is shortened by 2 bases and J by 10 bases, with 12 bases in between. The CDR3 regions of human TCRbeta chains were analyzed by immunosequencing. In the paper's pipeline: TCRs in the repertoires were compared against a reference library of SARS-CoV-2-specific TCRs that had been generated with the MIRA antigen-specificity platform. Breadth was defined as the fraction of unique TCRs that were SARS-CoV-2-associated. Depth was defined as the fraction of total T cells that were SARS-CoV-2-associated. Using the MIRA data, each spike-specific TCR was assigned both to the spike region to which the TCR was reactive and to a CD4 or CD8 class. Log10-transformed breadth and depth values were compared by one-way ANOVA with Sidak's multiple comparisons tests. TCRdb re-hosts the immuneACCESS table, in-frame sequences only. Its copies lack some clones; in the studies checked, an unresolved V gene accounts for under half of them, and the cause for the rest is not known. V, J and clone size are taken as reported in that table, and D and trimming were inferred from the DNA itself. The sample table lists under 150,000 clones, 70% to 90% of them with a count of one. Approximately 8.4% of the sample is taken by the ten largest.

This record belongs to a study of T cell responses to AZD1222 COVID-19 vaccine (dated by TCRdb to the early 2020s). For the study in its entirety: AZD1222 recipients with second doses at about 4 weeks or about 12 weeks were pooled, because spike-specific TCR depth and breadth did not differ between schedules. Trial participants were enrolled into age subgroups of 18-55, 56-69 and 70-plus years, which contained 148, 28 and 57 TCR-sequenced participants, respectively. A total of 233 trial participants underwent TCR sequencing, of whom 200 to 220 had received two doses of AZD1222 and around 25 had received two doses of the MenACWY control vaccine.

The sample's time point label is to be understood as: baseline before first vaccination. Vaccinee samples were obtained from the UK trials COV001 and COV002, which included a single-blind randomized controlled phase 2/3 trial of AZD1222 (ChAdOx1 nCoV-19) in healthy adults. Trial participant PBMC samples were collected at day 0 and day 28 after the second dose for TCRbeta chain sequencing. Broad study findings and their caveats: Participants were mostly white British and included more females than males, and it was suggested by the authors that clonal diversity may have been underestimated. Because no day 14 peak-response samples were available, repertoires were characterized only after the peak T cell response. The 56-69-year group was small, and its depth increase did not reach significance, likely because of low power. Vaccine-associated CD4 TCRs spanned the whole spike protein, with dominant responses in regions 160-218 and 743-854. Only a handful of AZD1222 recipients were SARS-CoV-2 seropositive at baseline, limiting conclusions about previously exposed vaccinees. A significant rise in spike-specific TCR breadth and depth was observed after two AZD1222 doses relative to day 0 and relative to MenACWY recipients. Epitopes outside the regions mutated in the B.1.351 and B.1.1.7 variants were reportedly recognized by nearly half of the unique spike-specific TCRs.

This receptor was taken from an adult in good health. The material was peripheral blood, obtained on day 0 of AZD1222 vaccination. In this chain, TRBV6-5 is recombined with TRBJ2-1; TRBD1 might be the D gene, on 5 matching bases. The DNA sequence is given as TGTGCCAGCAGTTACGGGGCTGGGCTGGAGCAGTTCTTC. This gives the protein CASSYGAGLEQFF.